This passage covers 17 T cell receptor beta chains from one sample sequenced in a study of cytomegalovirus exposure and HLA in healthy donors. The protocol was immunoSEQ multiplex PCR, while the TCRdb copy is restricted to in-frame clones and leaves out a portion. This sample carries 140,000 to 150,000 clones, around 93% of them seen once, and the ten largest clones take about 1.7%. Sequencing was done on a sample of PBMCs. The receptors come from a man between 18 and 29 years old in good health and CMV-seropositive.

The chain carries TRBV6-1 and TRBJ1-4; 10 bases are shared with TRBD1. Germline V lookup: CDR1 MNHNS, CDR2 SASEGT. With V trimmed by 6 bases and J by 7 bases, 5 bases remained unmatched. The length of the CDR3 is 14 residues. CDR3 loop: CASSGQGEAEKLFF. The CDR3 nucleotides read TGTGCCAGCAGCGGACAGGGGGAGGCTGAAAAACTGTTTTTT.

The chain carries TRBV11-2 and TRBJ1-1; D ambiguous. V was pared by 1 base and J by 4 bases, with 13 bases between. Per the germline V gene, CDR1 is SGHAT and CDR2 is FQNNGV. This CDR3 comprises 15 residues. This CDR3 is CASSLGWALGTEAFF. The CDR3, as DNA: TGTGCCAGCAGCTTAGGGTGGGCATTGGGCACTGAAGCTTTCTTT.

This chain joins TRBV7-2 and TRBJ2-7; 11 nucleotides line up with TRBD2. The V and J ends lost 1 base and 0 bases, in that order; junction bases with no gene match: 2. CDR3 length: 16 residues. Germline V gives CDR1 SGHTA, CDR2 FQGNSA. Written as DNA, the CDR3 is TGTGCCAGCAGCTTAGGCACTAGCGGGAGCTCCTACGAGCAGTACTTC. Its protein is CASSLGTSGSSYEQYF.

The chain links TRBV15 to TRBJ1-2; possible D gene TRBD1, 5 bases. There are 15 residues in the CDR3. From germline, CDR1 is LNHNV and CDR2 YYDKDF (reference sequence). V lost 1 base and J 5 bases, leaving 14 bases between the germline ends. CDR3 in amino acids: CATSRARDGRYGYTF. CDR3 DNA: TGTGCCACCAGCAGAGCGAGGGACGGGAGGTATGGCTACACCTTC. The entire variable domain, with the rest obtained from reference TRBV15 and TRBJ1-2, is as follows: DAMVIQNPRYQVTQFGKPVTLSCSQTLNHNVMYWYQQKSSQAPKLLFHYYDKDFNNEADTPDNFQSRRPNTSFCFLDIRSPGLGDTAMYLCATSRARDGRYGYTFGSGTRLTVV.

DNA for the CDR3: TGCGCCAGCAGCCAAGTCCAGGACAGGAATTACGAGCAGTACTTC. Encoded protein: CASSQVQDRNYEQYF. The V gene is TRBV4-1, the J gene TRBJ2-7, with 7 bases that match TRBD1. The CDR3 sequence is 15 residues long. Germline assignment: CDR1 MGHRA and CDR2 YSYEKL. V lost 1 base to trimming and J lost 4 bases; unmatched junction nucleotides: 7.

The chain is built from TRBV10-3 and TRBJ1-2; TRBD1 is a possible D gene (5 bases). Per germline, CDR1 ENHRY and CDR2 SYGVKD. Trimming removed 5 bases at V and 5 bases at J, with 15 bases between. The CDR3 has 14 residues. This CDR3 is CAISPGSLRYGYTF. CDR3 bases: TGTGCCATCAGTCCAGGGTCTCTCCGATATGGCTACACCTTC.

V and J are TRBV7-9 and TRBJ1-1; D call uncertain. The CDR3 runs 13 residues. Germline CDR1 and CDR2: SEHNR and FQNEAQ (reference sequence). Trimming pared 5 bases from V and 1 base from J, leaving 8 bases between. CDR3 coding DNA: TGTGCCAGCAGCCACCCCGGGAACACTGAAGCTTTCTTT. This gives the protein CASSHPGNTEAFF.

In nucleotides, the CDR3 is TGTGCCAGCAGTTACTCGGCCCCAGTTGGCACAGATACGCAGTATTTT. Amino acid sequence: CASSYSAPVGTDTQYF. This chain joins TRBV6-5 and TRBJ2-3; D is ambiguous. Trimming shortened V by 0 bases and J by 1 base, and 11 bases separated the two germline ends. Germline V CDR1 and CDR2: MNHEY, SVGAGI. This CDR3 region has 16 residues.

This sequence joins TRBV29-1 and TRBJ2-7; 12 bases fit TRBD1. Looked up from germline, CDR1 is SQVTM and CDR2 is ANQGSEA. V shed 6 bases and J 5 bases; nucleotides not matched to a gene: 5. The CDR3 length is 13 residues. DNA of the CDR3: TGCAGCGTGCCGGGACAGGGGGCCCACGAGCAGTACTTC. Translation: CSVPGQGAHEQYF.

CDR3 DNA: TGTGCCTGGAGCCCGAGGACACTTGTCGGTGGTTCACCCCTCCACTTT. Amino acids: CAWSPRTLVGGSPLHF. J is TRBJ1-6 and V is TRBV30, with D maybe TRBD1 (5 bases). Germline assignment: CDR1 GTSNPN and CDR2 SVGIG (reference sequence). There are 16 residues in the CDR3. Trimming pared 3 bases from V and 9 bases from J, leaving 21 bases between. The whole variable domain, filled in from reference TRBV30 and TRBJ1-6, reads SQTIHQWPATLVQPVGSPLSLECTVEGTSNPNLYWYRQAAGRGLQLLFYSVGIGQISSEVPQNLSASRPQDRQFILSSKKLLLSDSGFYLCAWSPRTLVGGSPLHFGNGTRLTVT.

This clone came up once. V and J are TRBV5-1 and TRBJ2-3; weak D call: TRBD1 (5 bases). V shed 2 bases and J shed 2 bases, with 12 bases lying between them. The length of the CDR3 is 15 residues. Germline CDR1 is SGHRS and CDR2 is YFSETQ. CDR3 sequence (DNA): TGCGCCAGCAGCTTCGGACACTTCCCCACAGATACGCAGTATTTT. This encodes CASSFGHFPTDTQYF.

This chain connects TRBV6-1 to TRBJ2-6; 10 positions match TRBD1. The length of the CDR3 is 17 residues. Trimming cost V 1 base and J 2 bases; bases outside gene matches: 2. The germline V gene has CDR1 MNHNS and CDR2 SASEGT. CDR3: CASSEGQGAPGANVLTF. DNA for the CDR3: TGTGCCAGCAGTGAAGGACAGGGGGCGCCTGGGGCCAACGTCCTGACTTTC.

This sequence joins TRBV7-6 and TRBJ2-2; TRBD1 matches at 7 bases. V lost 5 bases, J lost 5 bases, and 8 bases stayed unmatched. Per the germline V gene, CDR1 is SGHVS and CDR2 is FNYEAQ. The CDR3 is 15 amino acids. In DNA, the CDR3 is TGTGCCAGCAGCATTGAAGGGGGCCAAACCGGGGAGCTGTTTTTT. Its translation: CASSIEGGQTGELFF. The entire variable domain, with the rest obtained from reference TRBV7-6 and TRBJ2-2, is as follows: GAGVSQSPRYKVTKRGQDVALRCDPISGHVSLYWYRQALGQGPEFLTYFNYEAQQDKSGLPNDRFSAERPEGSISTLTIQRTEQRDSAMYRCASSIEGGQTGELFFGEGSRLTVL.

The chain is built from TRBV10-3 and TRBJ2-1; 9 bases are a match to TRBD1. Germline V gene data show CDR1 as ENHRY and CDR2 as SYGVKD. CDR3 size: 14 residues. Trimming at V came to 10 bases and at J to 7 bases, leaving 11 bases not matched to a gene. CDR3 region: CATTNRDRANEQFF. The CDR3 DNA follows: TGTGCCACAACTAACCGGGACAGGGCGAATGAGCAGTTCTTC.

J is TRBJ1-2 and V is TRBV11-2; perhaps TRBD1 as D (6 bases). Germline assignment: CDR1 SGHAT and CDR2 FQNNGV. The ends were cut back, 5 bases at V and 4 bases at J, with 14 bases in the middle. The CDR3 is 14 amino acids. CDR3 nucleotide sequence: TGTGCCAGCAGCACACAGGGTGGGACCTATGGCTACACCTTC. Protein: CASSTQGGTYGYTF.

The chain couples TRBV27 to TRBJ1-1; D gene unclear. This CDR3 is 12 amino acids long. CDR1 and CDR2 from the germline V gene are MNHEY and SMNVEV (reference sequence). V shed 6 bases and J shed 5 bases, with 10 bases lying between them. CDR3: CASSKLGTEAFF. The CDR3 DNA reads as TGTGCCAGCAGCAAACTCGGGACTGAAGCTTTCTTT.

The J gene is TRBJ2-6, the V gene TRBV19; D remains ambiguous. Germline V CDR1 and CDR2: LNHDA, SQIVND (reference sequence). This CDR3 is built from 14 residues. V was shortened by 1 base and J by 5 bases, with 6 bases between the two germline ends. The CDR3 nucleotides read TGTGCCAGTAGTATAGGCGAGTGGGCCAACGTCCTGACTTTC. Residues: CASSIGEWANVLTF.